This T cell receptor (beta chain) was sequenced in a study of blood T cells in healthy people across ages. In each sample, at least 7 million PBMCs were isolated. Germline assignment: CDR1 SGHVS and CDR2 FNYEAQ. This CDR3 has 13 residues. This clonotype came up a few times. A read error may account for a junction end that differs from germline. A sample-barcoded 5' primer and a J-beta primer mix were used in a second PCR of roughly 7 to 12 cycles. TCRdb reprocessed the 5' RACE reads via MiXCR and lists one record per CDR3 protein. The table shows under 800,000 distinct CDR3 sequences, with under 25% occurring only once.

Specimen: blood. The rearrangement joins TRBV7-6 to TRBJ2-1, with D possibly matching TRBD1 (6 bases). This TCR was recovered from a man aged 70-80 years in good health. The CDR3 bases are TGTGCCAGCGGCTTGAAGGGGGAAAATGAGCAGTTCTTC. Protein: CASGLKGENEQFF.